The T cell receptor beta chain described here comes from a study of T cell responses to AZD1222 COVID-19 vaccine. Germline trimming cut 2 bases from V and 7 bases from J; bases unmatched to any gene: 6. This CDR3 contains 15 residues. From germline, CDR1 is SGHRS and CDR2 YFSETQ. Pooled in the analysis were second doses at about 4 or about 12 weeks. Study-wide results and limits: The donor group comprised mostly white British people and more females; the analysis possibly underestimated clonal diversity. Spike-specific TCR depth and breadth grew after two AZD1222 doses. Spike-wide vaccine-associated CD4 TCRs dominated at 160-218 and 743-854.

Repertoires were generated with immunoSEQ multiplex PCR, while TCRdb's copy carries only in-frame clones and drops some. The sample lists roughly 270,000 clones, around 93% seen once, with around 0.5% in the top ten. In the case of this clone: Antigen unknown.

The chain uses TRBV5-1 and TRBJ2-1; 10 bases are shared with TRBD1. The TCR comes from an adult who received the AZD1222 COVID-19 vaccine. Sequenced here: peripheral blood, sampled 28 days after the second AZD1222 dose. Written as DNA, the CDR3 is TGCGCCAGCAGCTTAGGCGGGACAGGGGTTAATGAGCAGTTCTTC. It codes for CASSLGGTGVNEQFF.